These T cell receptor beta chains were read from a single sample in a study of shared clonotypes between healthy human individuals. Profiled with immunoSEQ multiplex PCR; TCRdb holds only in-frame clones, not every one. The sample lists a few million clones; 85% to 95% were seen once. The sample was naive CD4+ T cells from PBMCs. The receptor source for this set is a man younger than 35 in good health. Some clones in this sample may be carry-over from other donors' samples. CDR3s leave out the opening cysteine and the closing phenylalanine or tryptophan. The D gene is left open where the match is weak.

J	V	D	CDR3
TRBJ1-1	TRBV5-1	.	ASSLTTRTGAF
TRBJ2-2	TRBV9	.	ASSPTTGELF
TRBJ2-5	TRBV19	.	ASRGTETQY
TRBJ1-5	TRBV28	.	ASQGYSSPQPQH
TRBJ2-5	TRBV12-5	TRBD1	ASGLGAGTGGLGTQY
TRBJ2-6	TRBV5-6	.	ASSRDGSGANVLT
TRBJ1-2	TRBV19	TRBD1	ASSPYPRTGGNYGYT
TRBJ2-7	TRBV27	TRBD2	ASSPLAGINEQY
TRBJ1-2	TRBV18	TRBD1	ASSPPRPGGYGYT
TRBJ2-7	TRBV28	TRBD1	ASSQSGTGRYEQY
TRBJ2-5	TRBV18	TRBD1	ASSRTGEAETQY
TRBJ2-2	TRBV19	.	ASRWTYPNTGELF
TRBJ2-7	TRBV5-1	TRBD2	ASSSGTSGDYEQY